The sample holds many counts of the clone carrying this T cell receptor beta chain. Antigen: not known. Trimming removed 1 base from V and 1 base from J, with 15 bases in between. The CDR3 is 17 residues long. These data belong to a study of T-cell reconstitution after alpha-beta-depleted transplantation in children. Study findings and constraints: Surviving recipient cells, namely T cells and thymic progenitors, were the source of high day-60 TCRbeta diversity in some patients. At one year after transplant, newly produced T cells mostly accounted for T-cell counts and diversity.

Unique molecular identifiers were used to barcode this TCRbeta library. TCRdb processed the PCR reads anew with MiXCR; each CDR3 protein has one entry. The sample consists of 500,000 to 750,000 distinct CDR3 sequences, over 10% of them appearing once. This chain uses TRBV12-3 or TRBV12-4 with TRBJ2-3; a weak D match, TRBD1 (6 bases). The sequences come from PBMCs, mostly from graft donor cells, collected 360 days after TCRalphabeta/CD19-depleted stem cell transplant. This receptor was identified in a male patient between 10 and 17 years old who had a stem cell transplant for acute myeloid leukemia, so the T cells may come from the graft donor. CDR3: CASSLGQGMVGTDTQYF. The CDR3 coding sequence is TGTGCCAGCAGTTTAGGTCAGGGGATGGTTGGCACAGATACGCAGTATTTT.